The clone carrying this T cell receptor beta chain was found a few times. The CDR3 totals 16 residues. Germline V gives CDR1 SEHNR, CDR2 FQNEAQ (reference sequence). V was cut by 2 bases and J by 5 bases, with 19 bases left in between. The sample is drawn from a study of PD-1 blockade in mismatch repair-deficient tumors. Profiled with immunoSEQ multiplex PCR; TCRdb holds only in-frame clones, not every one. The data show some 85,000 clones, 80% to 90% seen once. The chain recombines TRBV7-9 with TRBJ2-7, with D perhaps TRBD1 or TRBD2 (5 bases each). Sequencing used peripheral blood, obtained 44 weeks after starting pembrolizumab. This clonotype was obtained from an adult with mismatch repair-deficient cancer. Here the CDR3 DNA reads TGTGCCAGCAGCTTAAGTCGGGGCTCCGAGAGGAACGAGCAGTACTTC. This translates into CASSLSRGSERNEQYF. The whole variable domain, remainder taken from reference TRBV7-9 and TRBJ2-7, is DTGVSQNPRHKITKRGQNVTFRCDPISEHNRLYWYRQTLGQGPEFLTYFQNEAQLEKSRLLSDRFSAERPKGSFSTLEIQRTEQGDSAMYLCASSLSRGSERNEQYFGPGTRLTVT.